Below, 26 T cell receptor beta chains from the same sample are listed, as sequenced in a study of CD4+ T cells in melanoma. Assay: immunoSEQ multiplex PCR; the TCRdb copy retains only in-frame clones and omits some. The data contain almost 15,000 clones, 62% of them seen just once; the ten biggest clones take up approximately 15%. Sequenced sample: cells from a culture (not recorded whether cultured in vitro). These receptors originate from a human donor with melanoma.

This rearrangement joins TRBV18 to TRBJ2-6; D gene uncertain. The CDR3 spans 17 residues. V was clipped by 4 bases and J by 0 bases, with 13 bases between them. CDR1 and CDR2 from the germline V gene are KGHSH and LQKENI. The CDR3: CASSQRGEFSGANVLTF. CDR3 sequence (DNA): TGTGCCAGCTCACAACGCGGAGAGTTCTCTGGGGCCAACGTCCTGACTTTC.

This clone appeared a few times. V gene TRBV6-5 combines with J gene TRBJ1-1, with D hard to call. The CDR3 contains 13 residues. From germline, CDR1 is MNHEY and CDR2 SVGAGI. Deletions cut 0 bases from V and 4 bases from J, with 6 bases between. CDR3 nucleotide sequence: TGTGCCAGCAGTTACTCGGAAGTCACTGAAGCTTTCTTT. Amino acid sequence: CASSYSEVTEAFF.

V and J are TRBV5-1 and TRBJ1-2, with unresolved D. This CDR3 spans 15 amino acids. Trimming stripped 3 bases from V and 4 bases from J, with 16 bases between. In germline, CDR1 is SGHRS, CDR2 YFSETQ. The CDR3: CASSSQREGAYGYTF. The DNA of the CDR3 is TGCGCCAGCAGCTCCCAGCGGGAGGGCGCCTATGGCTACACCTTC.

This clone appeared a single time. This chain's CDR3 is CASKLGTARDTQYF. In DNA form, the CDR3 reads TGTGCCAGCAAATTAGGGACTGCCCGAGATACGCAGTATTTT. The chain is built from TRBV11-2 and TRBJ2-3, with D possibly TRBD2 on 6 matching bases. The CDR3 runs 14 residues. Trimming removed 7 bases from V and 5 bases from J, with 16 bases in between. CDR1 is SGHAT and CDR2 is FQNNGV in the germline V gene.

This clone came up a few times. The chain combines TRBV7-9 with TRBJ2-7, with TRBD2 identical over 9 bases. V dropped 1 base and J dropped 7; count of bases not matched to a gene: 2. The CDR3 loop spans 13 amino acids. CDR1 SEHNR and CDR2 FQNEAQ come from the germline V gene (reference sequence). The CDR3 nucleotides are TGTGCCAGCAGCTTAGGCGGGAGGGTTGAGCAGTACTTC. The encoded protein is CASSLGGRVEQYF.

This sequence joins TRBV7-9 and TRBJ2-1; tentatively, D is TRBD2 (6 bases). The CDR3 runs to 19 residues. Per the germline V gene, CDR1 is SEHNR and CDR2 is FQNEAQ (reference sequence). V lost 5 bases, J lost 5 bases, and 28 bases lay in between. CDR3 loop: CASSPQTGVVGSPHNEQFF. In DNA form, the CDR3 reads TGTGCCAGCAGCCCGCAGACGGGGGTAGTAGGTTCGCCTCACAATGAGCAGTTCTTC.

V gene TRBV19 combines with J gene TRBJ2-3; 8 bases align to TRBD2. Trimming cost V 5 bases and J 0 bases; bases outside gene matches: 4. Germline CDR1 reads LNHDA; CDR2 reads SQIVND (reference sequence). The CDR3 is 15 amino acids. This chain's CDR3 is CASSPLAASTDTQYF. CDR3 in DNA: TGTGCCAGTAGTCCACTAGCGGCTAGCACAGATACGCAGTATTTT. Full variable domain (remainder filled in from reference TRBV19 and TRBJ2-3): DGGITQSPKYLFRKEGQNVTLSCEQNLNHDAMYWYRQDPGQGLRLIYYSQIVNDFQKGDIAEGYSVSREKKESFPLTVTSAQKNPTAFYLCASSPLAASTDTQYFGPGTRLTVL.

This clone was picked up one time. CDR3 in amino acids: CASSYKYNEQFF. CDR3 nucleotides: TGTGCCAGCAGCTACAAGTACAATGAGCAGTTCTTC. The chain carries TRBV13 and TRBJ2-1; D gene unclear. Germline V gives CDR1 PRHDT, CDR2 FYEKMQ (reference sequence). V was clipped by 4 bases and J by 4 bases, with 5 bases between them. The length of the CDR3 is 12 residues.

This clone appeared a few times. The V and J genes are TRBV11-2 and TRBJ2-5; D remains unclear. The V and J ends lost 2 bases and 0 bases respectively, with 4 bases between them. This CDR3 region has 13 residues. Germline V lookup: CDR1 SGHAT, CDR2 FQNNGV. CDR3 sequence: CASSLSHQETQYF. The CDR3 DNA follows: TGTGCCAGCAGCTTAAGCCACCAAGAGACCCAGTACTTC. Looking up the rest from reference TRBV11-2 and TRBJ2-5 gives the full variable domain: EAGVAQSPRYKIIEKRQSVAFWCNPISGHATLYWYQQILGQGPKLLIQFQNNGVVDDSQLPKDRFSAERLKGVDSTLKIQPAKLEDSAVYLCASSLSHQETQYFGPGTRLLVL.

Only a few counts were recorded for this clone. The gene calls are TRBV5-4 and TRBJ2-3; no firm D call. Germline V gene data show CDR1 as SGHNT and CDR2 as YYREEE (reference sequence). There are 14 residues in the CDR3. V lost 2 bases and J lost 6, with 13 bases in between. In DNA, the CDR3 is TGTGCCAGCAGCTTCCGAGACGCGGCGGATACGCAGTATTTT. This encodes CASSFRDAADTQYF.

The chain joins TRBV5-6 to TRBJ2-5; tentatively, D is TRBD1 (7 bases). CDR1 is SGHDT and CDR2 is YYEEEE in the germline V gene. V gave up 0 bases and J gave up 3 bases, with 9 bases separating them. The CDR3 consists of 14 residues. CDR3 nucleotide sequence: TGTGCCAGCAGCTTGGTCAGGGGGGAAGAGACCCAGTACTTC. Translation: CASSLVRGEETQYF.

The chain combines TRBV5-1 with TRBJ1-1; possibly TRBD1 for D (6 bases). V lost 2 bases, J lost 0 bases, and 20 bases lay in between. CDR3 length: 18 residues. CDR1 SGHRS and CDR2 YFSETQ come from the germline V gene. This CDR3 is CASSFYPRGFAMNTEAFF. Written as DNA, the CDR3 is TGCGCCAGCAGCTTCTACCCCAGGGGTTTTGCCATGAACACTGAAGCTTTCTTT.

V and J are TRBV5-4 and TRBJ1-2; the match to TRBD1 covers 9 bases. The CDR3 extends over 14 amino acids. The germline CDR1 and CDR2 sequences are SGHNT and YYREEE (reference sequence). The V and J ends lost 0 bases and 3 bases, in that order; junction bases with no gene match: 0. The CDR3 DNA reads TGTGCCAGCAGCTTGGGGGACAGGGACTATGGCTACACCTTC. This gives the protein CASSLGDRDYGYTF.

This chain joins TRBV6-1 and TRBJ1-2; D uncertain. V lost 3 bases, J lost 8 bases, and 16 bases lay in between. CDR1 MNHNS and CDR2 SASEGT come from the germline V gene. The CDR3 spans 14 residues. CDR3 sequence (DNA): TGTGCCAGCAGTGATCCCGGGGTGTCGGGCGGCTACACCTTC. Amino acids: CASSDPGVSGGYTF.

The chain is built from TRBV5-6 and TRBJ2-2; D might be TRBD1 (7 bases). The V and J ends lost 4 bases and 5 bases respectively, with 15 bases between them. From germline, CDR1 is SGHDT and CDR2 YYEEEE. This CDR3 is 15 amino acids long. CDR3 amino acids: CASSPTTGRTGELFF. The CDR3, as DNA: TGTGCCAGCAGCCCGACGACAGGGAGGACCGGGGAGCTGTTTTTT. The full variable domain, completed using reference TRBV5-6 and TRBJ2-2, is DAGVTQSPTHLIKTRGQQVTLRCSPKSGHDTVSWYQQALGQGPQFIFQYYEEEERQRGNFPDRFSGHQFPNYSSELNVNALLLGDSALYLCASSPTTGRTGELFFGEGSRLTVL.

The J gene is TRBJ2-5, the V gene TRBV18, with TRBD1 matching 7 bases. The CDR3 is made up of 14 amino acids. CDR1 and CDR2 (germline): KGHSH, LQKENI. V was clipped by 3 bases and J by 5 bases; unmatched bases: 6. The CDR3, as DNA: TGTGCCAGCTCACCGTCGACAGGGCCGGAGACCCAGTACTTC. Protein product: CASSPSTGPETQYF.

This clone was seen more than once but under ten times. The rearrangement joins TRBV4-2 to TRBJ1-3, with a possible D match to TRBD1 (6 bases). There are 15 residues in the CDR3. The V end was cut by 5 bases, the J end by 2 bases, with 13 bases between. Per the germline V gene, CDR1 is LGHNA and CDR2 is YNFKEQ. This chain's CDR3 is CASSDNRAPGNTIYF. CDR3 sequence (DNA): TGTGCCAGCAGCGACAACAGGGCACCTGGAAACACCATATATTTT.

The V call is TRBV5-4, the J call TRBJ2-1; 12 bases fit TRBD2. CDR1 is SGHNT, CDR2 YYREEE, per germline (reference sequence). J gave up 5 bases and V 3 bases, and 9 bases lay outside the gene matches. The CDR3 consists of 17 residues. CDR3 sequence: CASSWAPGLAGNNEQFF. In DNA form, the CDR3 reads TGTGCCAGCAGCTGGGCACCGGGACTAGCGGGCAACAATGAGCAGTTCTTC. The whole variable domain, filled in from reference TRBV5-4 and TRBJ2-1, reads ETGVTQSPTHLIKTRGQQVTLRCSSQSGHNTVSWYQQALGQGPQFIFQYYREEENGRGNFPPRFSGLQFPNYSSELNVNALELDDSALYLCASSWAPGLAGNNEQFFGPGTRLTVL.

The rearrangement joins TRBV6-1 to TRBJ1-2; D is unclear. The CDR3 contains 14 residues. Trimming took off 3 bases at V and 4 bases at J, with 12 bases between the two ends. Germline CDR1 is MNHNS and CDR2 is SASEGT. In DNA, the CDR3 is TGTGCCAGCAGTGACCGGGGATTCAGCTATGGCTACACCTTC. Translated: CASSDRGFSYGYTF.

V gene TRBV5-4 combines with J gene TRBJ2-3; weak D call: TRBD1 (5 bases). CDR1 and CDR2 from the germline V gene are SGHNT and YYREEE (reference sequence). With 0 bases removed from V and 6 bases from J, the gap between germline ends came to 11 bases. The CDR3 sequence is 14 residues long. CDR3 nucleotides: TGTGCCAGCAGCTTGGCCCAAGCAGGGGATACGCAGTATTTT. This translates into CASSLAQAGDTQYF.

In its sample, this clone was seen once. The chain recombines TRBV7-3 with TRBJ1-2; 9 bases are shared with TRBD1. Germline trimming cut 2 bases from V and 7 bases from J; bases unmatched to any gene: 11. Germline loops: CDR1 SGHTA, CDR2 FQGTGA. This CDR3 region has 16 residues. CDR3 loop: CASSLDPGQGIIGYTF. In DNA form, the CDR3 reads TGTGCCAGCAGCTTAGACCCGGGACAGGGAATAATTGGCTACACCTTC. Looking up the rest from reference TRBV7-3 and TRBJ1-2 gives the full variable domain: GAGVSQTPSNKVTEKGKYVELRCDPISGHTALYWYRQSLGQGPEFLIYFQGTGAADDSGLPNDRFFAVRPEGSVSTLKIQRTERGDSAVYLCASSLDPGQGIIGYTFGSGTRLTVV.

This clone was found once. V is TRBV18 and J is TRBJ1-2; TRBD1 is a possible D gene (5 bases). This CDR3 region has 14 residues. Per the germline V gene, CDR1 is KGHSH and CDR2 is LQKENI. The V end was cut by 3 bases, the J end by 6 bases, with 14 bases between. The CDR3 protein is CASSPRGAEDGYTF. The CDR3 coding sequence is TGTGCCAGCTCACCCCGGGGCGCCGAGGATGGCTACACCTTC.

This clone was seen just once. The CDR3 region is CASSFWETQYF. CDR3 nucleotides: TGTGCCAGCAGCTTCTGGGAGACCCAGTACTTC. V is TRBV7-8 and J is TRBJ2-5, with D hard to call. The ends were cut back, 3 bases at V and 5 bases at J, with 4 bases in the middle. In germline, CDR1 is SGHVS, CDR2 FQNEAQ. CDR3 length: 11 residues. The full variable domain, in which reference TRBV7-8 and TRBJ2-5 provide the parts outside the CDR3, is GAGVSQSPRYKVAKRGQDVALRCDPISGHVSLFWYQQALGQGPEFLTYFQNEAQLDKSGLPSDRFFAERPEGSVSTLKIQRTQQEDSAVYLCASSFWETQYFGPGTRLLVL.

The chain employs TRBV5-1 and TRBJ1-1, with 9 bases lining up with TRBD1. Germline CDR1 reads SGHRS; CDR2 reads YFSETQ. The CDR3 loop spans 17 amino acids. Trimming cost V 0 bases and J 1 base; bases outside gene matches: 7. The CDR3 region is CASSLAYRGRRNTEAFF. Here the CDR3 DNA reads TGCGCCAGCAGCTTGGCATACAGGGGGCGACGGAACACTGAAGCTTTCTTT. Supplemented by reference TRBV5-1 and TRBJ1-1, the full variable domain reads KAGVTQTPRYLIKTRGQQVTLSCSPISGHRSVSWYQQTPGQGLQFLFEYFSETQRNKGNFPGRFSGRQFSNSRSEMNVSTLELGDSALYLCASSLAYRGRRNTEAFFGQGTRLTVV.

The chain employs TRBV7-2 and TRBJ1-6; D uncertain. V dropped 1 base and J dropped 9 bases, with 10 bases sitting between them. This CDR3 has 14 residues. CDR1 and CDR2 (germline): SGHTA, FQGNSA. The CDR3 reads CASSLERAVSPLHF. The CDR3 DNA follows: TGTGCCAGCAGCTTAGAAAGGGCTGTTTCACCCCTCCACTTT.

The V gene is TRBV11-3, the J gene TRBJ2-2; the D gene is possibly TRBD1 (5 bases). This CDR3 region has 15 residues. V lost 2 bases, J lost 0 bases, and 7 bases lay in between. The germline CDR1 and CDR2 sequences are SGHNT and YENEEA. The CDR3 spells CASSLTGANTGELFF. CDR3 sequence (DNA): TGTGCCAGCAGCTTAACAGGAGCGAACACCGGGGAGCTGTTTTTT.